Following are 5 T cell receptor beta chains from one sample sequenced in a study of blood T cells in healthy people across ages. The authors ran a second PCR of about 6 to 11 cycles using a sample-barcoded 5' primer and a J-beta primer mix. TCRdb passed the 5' RACE reads through MiXCR, listing each CDR3 protein once. The sample holds 1,500,000 or so distinct CDR3 sequences, approximately 59% seen once. Sequencing was performed on blood. The receptors derive from a man between 18 and 29 years old in good health.

This chain's CDR3 is CASSYSGVGEQYF. In nucleotides, the CDR3 is TGTGCCAGCAGCTACTCAGGAGTAGGCGAGCAGTACTTC. The rearrangement links TRBV12-3 or TRBV12-4 to TRBJ2-7, with D unclear. The V end lost 6 bases, the J end lost 6 bases, and 15 bases lay between the germline ends. This CDR3 spans 13 amino acids.

For the CDR3, the DNA is TGTGCCTGGAGCAACGGGACTAGCTCCCCCAAGGGGCAGTTCTTC. Amino acids: CAWSNGTSSPKGQFF. This chain connects TRBV30 to TRBJ2-1; 9 bases fit TRBD2. Per the germline V gene, CDR1 is GTSNPN and CDR2 is SVGIG (reference sequence). The V gene end was trimmed by 3 bases and the J gene end by 12 bases; junction bases not matched to a gene: 15. The CDR3 extends over 15 amino acids.

The chain recombines TRBV24-1 with TRBJ2-7, with TRBD1 as a possible D gene (5 bases). This CDR3 comprises 14 residues. V lost 4 bases and J lost 1, with 10 bases in between. In germline, CDR1 is KGHDR, CDR2 SFDVKD. The CDR3 nucleotides are TGTGCCACCAGTGACCCTGGGGCATCCTACGAGCAGTACTTC. Amino acid sequence: CATSDPGASYEQYF.

The V gene is TRBV12-3 or TRBV12-4, the J gene TRBJ2-5; 14 bases match TRBD2. With V trimmed by 4 bases and J by 11 bases, 9 bases remained unmatched. The CDR3 has 15 amino acids. CDR3 amino acids: CASSWTSGGNDEQYF. The CDR3 nucleotides are TGTGCCAGCAGTTGGACTAGCGGGGGGAACGATGAGCAGTACTTC.

The chain is built from TRBV5-1 and TRBJ2-1; D may be TRBD1 or TRBD2 (5 bases each). This CDR3 region has 15 residues. Germline lookup yields CDR1 SGHRS and CDR2 YFSETQ. V lost 4 bases to trimming and J lost 6 bases, with 17 bases between them. DNA for the CDR3: TGCGCCAGCAGCCCGGGTTCCGTCGGGACCAATGAGCAGTTCTTC. This gives the protein CASSPGSVGTNEQFF.